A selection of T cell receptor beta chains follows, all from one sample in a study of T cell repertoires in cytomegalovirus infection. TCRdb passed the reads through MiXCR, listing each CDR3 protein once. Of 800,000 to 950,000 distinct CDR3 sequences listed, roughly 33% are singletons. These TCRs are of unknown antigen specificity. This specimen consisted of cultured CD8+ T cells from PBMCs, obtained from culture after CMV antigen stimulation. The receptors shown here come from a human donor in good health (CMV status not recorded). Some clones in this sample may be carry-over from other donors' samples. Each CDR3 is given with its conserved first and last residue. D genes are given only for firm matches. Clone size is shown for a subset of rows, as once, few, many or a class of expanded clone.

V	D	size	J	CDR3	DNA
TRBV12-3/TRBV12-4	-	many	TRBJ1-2	CASIAGRANYGYTF	TGTGCCAGCATTGCCGGGAGGGCGAACTATGGCTACACCTTC
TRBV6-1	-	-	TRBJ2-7	CASSMTSYSYEQYF	TGTGCCAGCAGTATGACTTCTTACTCCTACGAGCAGTACTTC
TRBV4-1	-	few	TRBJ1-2	CASTIDGRGVDGYTF	TGCGCCAGCACCATCGACGGACGGGGAGTCGACGGCTACACCTTC
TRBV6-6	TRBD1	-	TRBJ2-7	CASSRDRGQAEQYF	TGTGCCAGCAGCCGAGACAGGGGGCAAGCCGAGCAGTACTTC
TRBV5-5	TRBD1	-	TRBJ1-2	CASSYRQGTNYGYTF	TGTGCCAGCAGCTACCGACAGGGAACAAACTATGGCTACACCTTC
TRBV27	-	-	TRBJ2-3	CASSSGGLDTQYF	TGTGCCAGCAGTTCCGGGGGATTAGATACGCAGTATTTT
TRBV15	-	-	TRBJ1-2	CATKTFYGYTF	TGTGCCACCAAAACGTTCTATGGCTACACCTTC
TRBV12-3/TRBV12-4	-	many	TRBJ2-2	CASSLARGSRGELFF	TGTGCCAGCAGTTTAGCGCGTGGCTCCCGTGGGGAGCTGTTTTTT
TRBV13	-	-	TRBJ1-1	CASSPGDRVNTEAFF	TGTGCCAGCAGCCCGGGGGACCGAGTGAACACTGAAGCTTTCTTT
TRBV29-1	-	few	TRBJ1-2	CSVGPGGGGYGYTF	TGCAGCGTTGGCCCTGGCGGGGGTGGCTATGGCTACACCTTC
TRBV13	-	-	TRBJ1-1	CASSLNFANTEAFF	TGTGCCAGCAGCTTAAATTTTGCGAACACTGAAGCTTTCTTT
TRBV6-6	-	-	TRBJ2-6	CASSYDRNSGANVLTF	TGTGCCAGCAGTTACGACAGAAACTCTGGGGCCAACGTCCTGACTTTC
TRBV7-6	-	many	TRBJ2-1	CASSLVGEDEQFF	TGTGCCAGCAGCTTAGTGGGGGAGGATGAGCAGTTCTTC
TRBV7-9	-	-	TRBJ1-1	CASSSTLGKDTEAFF	TGTGCCAGCAGCTCAACTTTGGGAAAGGACACTGAAGCTTTCTTT
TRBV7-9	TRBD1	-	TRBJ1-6	CASSSKDRGRSPLHF	TGTGCCAGCAGTTCCAAGGACAGGGGGCGGTCACCCCTCCACTTT
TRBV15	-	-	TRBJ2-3	CATSPGTHGTDTQYF	TGTGCCACCAGCCCTGGGACGCACGGCACAGATACGCAGTATTTT
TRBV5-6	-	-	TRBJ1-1	CASSLGLWNTEAFF	TGTGCCAGCAGCTTAGGGTTATGGAACACTGAAGCTTTCTTT
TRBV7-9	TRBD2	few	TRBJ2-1	CASSSRSGGPSYNEQFF	TGTGCCAGCAGCTCTCGTAGCGGGGGGCCCTCCTACAATGAGCAGTTCTTC
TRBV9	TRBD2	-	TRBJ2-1	CASSAEERGANNEQFF	TGTGCCAGCAGCGCCGAAGAGCGGGGGGCTAATAATGAGCAGTTCTTC
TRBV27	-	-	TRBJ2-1	CASSSQTYSRGAIYEQFF	TGTGCCAGCAGTTCTCAGACTTACTCACGGGGCGCGATCTATGAGCAGTTCTTC
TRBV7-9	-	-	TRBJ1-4	CASSLSYRDGLFF	TGTGCCAGCAGCTTATCCTACAGGGATGGACTGTTTTTT
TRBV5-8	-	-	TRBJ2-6	CASSTRTVSGANVLTF	TGTGCCAGCAGCACTCGGACAGTCTCTGGGGCCAACGTCCTGACTTTC
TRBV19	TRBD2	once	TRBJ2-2	CASRPGLAGGNTGELFF	TGTGCCAGTAGACCGGGACTAGCGGGGGGTAACACCGGGGAGCTGTTTTTT
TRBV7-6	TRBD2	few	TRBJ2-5	CASSLVGEGETQYF	TGTGCCAGCAGCTTAGTTGGGGAGGGGGAGACCCAGTACTTC
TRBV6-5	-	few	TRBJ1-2	CASSLDISYGYTF	TGTGCCAGCAGCTTGGATATTTCCTATGGCTACACCTTC
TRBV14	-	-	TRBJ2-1	CASSQAGVGEFF	TGTGCCAGCAGCCAAGCTGGGGTGGGGGAGTTCTTC
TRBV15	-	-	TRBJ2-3	CATSSGPTTSDTQYF	TGTGCCACCAGCAGTGGGCCAACCACCTCAGATACGCAGTATTTT
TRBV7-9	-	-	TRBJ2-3	CASSKRDEQYF	TGTGCCAGCAGCAAAAGGGACGAGCAGTATTTT
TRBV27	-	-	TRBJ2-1	CASSDSDSYNEQFF	TGTGCCAGCAGTGACTCGGACAGCTACAATGAGCAGTTCTTC
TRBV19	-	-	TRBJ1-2	CASSPRQFFGGYTF	-
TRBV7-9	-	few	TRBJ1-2	CASSGGSQPYGYTF	TGTGCCAGCAGCGGAGGCTCCCAACCGTATGGCTACACCTTC
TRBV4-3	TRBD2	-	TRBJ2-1	CASSQTTSRGGGRYEQFF	TGCGCCAGCAGCCAAACCACCTCGCGCGGGGGGGGCAGGTATGAGCAGTTCTTC
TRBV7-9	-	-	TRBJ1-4	CASSLAYDGEATNEKLFF	TGTGCCAGCAGCTTAGCTTATGATGGGGAAGCAACTAATGAAAAACTGTTTTTT
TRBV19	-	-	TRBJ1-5	CASSTTMDSNQPQHF	TGTGCCAGTAGTACGACCATGGACAGCAATCAGCCCCAGCATTTT
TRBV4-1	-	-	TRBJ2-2	CASSHHNTDANTGELFF	TGCGCCAGCAGCCACCACAATACAGATGCGAACACCGGGGAGCTGTTTTTT
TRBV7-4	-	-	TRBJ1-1	CAGSLLERADTEAFF	TGTGCCGGCAGCTTACTGGAGAGGGCGGACACTGAAGCTTTCTTT
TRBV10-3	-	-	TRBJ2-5	CAISEFHGQETQYF	TGTGCCATCAGTGAGTTCCATGGCCAAGAGACCCAGTACTTC
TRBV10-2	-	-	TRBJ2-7	CASSTPRGPYEQYF	TGCGCCAGCAGCACGCCCCGGGGCCCCTACGAGCAGTACTTC
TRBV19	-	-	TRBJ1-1	CASSIGTSRGVAEAFF	TGTGCCAGTAGTATTGGGACTTCCCGCGGGGTCGCTGAAGCTTTCTTT
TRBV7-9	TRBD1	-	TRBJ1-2	CASSLEDRGEIYGYTF	TGTGCCAGCAGCTTAGAGGACAGGGGCGAGATCTATGGCTACACCTTC
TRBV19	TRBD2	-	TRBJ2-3	CASSLRGGTQYF	TGTGCCAGTAGTCTTCGCGGGGGTACGCAGTATTTT
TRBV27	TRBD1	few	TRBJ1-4	CASINSGQGDEKLFF	TGTGCCAGCATTAATTCGGGACAGGGGGACGAAAAACTGTTTTTT
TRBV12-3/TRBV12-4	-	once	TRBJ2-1	CASRNPGGSRDEQFF	TGTGCCAGCAGAAACCCTGGGGGCTCGAGGGATGAGCAGTTCTTC
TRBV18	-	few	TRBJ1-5	CASSWDEFSNQPQHF	TGTGCCAGCTCATGGGACGAATTTAGCAATCAGCCCCAGCATTTT
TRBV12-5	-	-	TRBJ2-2	CASGFWFEANTGELFF	TGTGCTAGTGGTTTTTGGTTCGAAGCGAACACCGGGGAGCTGTTTTTT
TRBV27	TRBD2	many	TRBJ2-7	CASKPSGGLHYEQYF	TGTGCCAGCAAGCCATCGGGGGGACTCCACTACGAGCAGTACTTC
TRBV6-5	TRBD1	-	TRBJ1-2	CASSYGAGGAPYGYTF	TGTGCCAGCAGTTACGGGGCAGGGGGCGCCCCCTATGGCTACACCTTC
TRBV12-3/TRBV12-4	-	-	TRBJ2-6	CASGPGGANVLTF	TGTGCCAGCGGGCCCGGTGGGGCCAACGTCCTGACTTTC
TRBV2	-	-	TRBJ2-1	CASSEIRNNEQFF	TGTGCCAGCAGTGAGATAAGGAATAATGAGCAGTTCTTC
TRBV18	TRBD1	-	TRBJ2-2	CASSPDDSIPGQGSSNTGELFF	TGTGCCAGCTCACCCGACGACTCGATCCCGGGACAGGGTAGCTCGAACACCGGGGAGCTGTTTTTT
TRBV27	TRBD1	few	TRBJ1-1	CASKGQGPNTEAFF	TGTGCCAGCAAAGGACAGGGACCCAACACTGAAGCTTTCTTT
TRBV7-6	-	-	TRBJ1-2	CASSPEKTALYGYTF	TGTGCCAGCAGCCCCGAGAAGACCGCACTCTATGGCTACACCTTC
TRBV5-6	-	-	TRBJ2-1	CASSLGGEAREQFF	TGTGCCAGCAGCTTGGGGGGAGAGGCTAGGGAGCAGTTCTTC
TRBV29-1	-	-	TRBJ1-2	CSVEEGQGKRGYGYTF	TGCAGCGTTGAAGAAGGGCAGGGAAAACGTGGGTATGGCTACACCTTC